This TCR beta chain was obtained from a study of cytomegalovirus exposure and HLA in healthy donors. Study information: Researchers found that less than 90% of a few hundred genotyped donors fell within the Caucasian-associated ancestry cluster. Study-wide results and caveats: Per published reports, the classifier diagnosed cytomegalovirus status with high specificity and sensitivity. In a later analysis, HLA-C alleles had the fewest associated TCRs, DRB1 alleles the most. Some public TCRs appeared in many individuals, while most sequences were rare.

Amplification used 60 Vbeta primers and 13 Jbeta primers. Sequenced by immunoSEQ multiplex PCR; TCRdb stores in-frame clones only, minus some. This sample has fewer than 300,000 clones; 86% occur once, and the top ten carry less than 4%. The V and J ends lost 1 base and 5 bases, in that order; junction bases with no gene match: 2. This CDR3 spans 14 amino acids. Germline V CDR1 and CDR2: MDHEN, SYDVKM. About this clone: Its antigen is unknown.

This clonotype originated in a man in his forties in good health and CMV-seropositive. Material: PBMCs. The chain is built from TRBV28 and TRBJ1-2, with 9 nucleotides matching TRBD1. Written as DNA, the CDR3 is TGTGCCAGCAGTTTATCGGGACAGGGATATGGCTACACCTTC. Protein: CASSLSGQGYGYTF.